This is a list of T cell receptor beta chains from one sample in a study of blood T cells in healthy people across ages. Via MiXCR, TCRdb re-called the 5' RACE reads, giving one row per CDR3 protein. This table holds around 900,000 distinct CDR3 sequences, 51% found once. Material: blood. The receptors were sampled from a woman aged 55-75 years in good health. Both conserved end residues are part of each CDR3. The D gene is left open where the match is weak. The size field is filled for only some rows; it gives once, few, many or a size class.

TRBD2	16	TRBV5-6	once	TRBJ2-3	TGTGCCAGCAGCTTGCCCGCGACTAGCGGCACAGATACGCAGTATTTT	CASSLPATSGTDTQYF
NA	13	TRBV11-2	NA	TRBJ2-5	TGTGCCAGCAGCCCCAGGGTTTCGGAGACCCAGTACTTC	CASSPRVSETQYF
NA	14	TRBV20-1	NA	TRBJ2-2	TGCAGTGCCAAGGGGGCGCGGGGCACCGGGGAGCTGTTTTTT	CSAKGARGTGELFF
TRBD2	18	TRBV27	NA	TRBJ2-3	TGTGCCAGCAGGCATACTAGCGGGGGATTGGTCGGCACAGATACGCAGTATTTT	CASRHTSGGLVGTDTQYF
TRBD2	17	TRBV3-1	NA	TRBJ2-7	TGTGCCAGCAGCCGCCAGGTTAGCGGGAGCCGCACCTACGAGCAGTACTTC	CASSRQVSGSRTYEQYF
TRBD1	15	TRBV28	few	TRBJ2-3	TGTGCCAGCACTCCCGACAGGGCGGCCGCAGATACGCAGTATTTT	CASTPDRAAADTQYF
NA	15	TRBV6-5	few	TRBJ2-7	TGTGCCAGCAGTTACTCGGACAGTAACTCCTACGAGCAGTACTTC	CASSYSDSNSYEQYF
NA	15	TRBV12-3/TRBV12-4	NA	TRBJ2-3	TGTGCCAGCAGTTTAGCGGGAGGATACACAGATACGCAGTATTTT	CASSLAGGYTDTQYF
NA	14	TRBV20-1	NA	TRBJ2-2	TGCAGTGCTAGCCGGGTTCGAGGGGCCGGGGAGCTGTTTTTT	CSASRVRGAGELFF
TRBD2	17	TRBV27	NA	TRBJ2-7	TGTGCCAGCAGGGTCCTCACTAGCGGGAGCTTCTACAATGAGCAGTACTTC	CASRVLTSGSFYNEQYF
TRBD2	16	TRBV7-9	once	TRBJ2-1	TGTGCCAGCAGCATTTATAGCGGGAGCTCCTACAATGAGCAGTTCTTC	CASSIYSGSSYNEQFF
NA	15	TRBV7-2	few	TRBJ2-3	TGTGCCAGCAGCTTAGTTGGGAGTCGGTCAGATACGCAGTATTTT	CASSLVGSRSDTQYF
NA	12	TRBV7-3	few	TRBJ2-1	TGTGCCAGCAGCTCAGGTGGCCATGAGCAGTTCTTC	CASSSGGHEQFF
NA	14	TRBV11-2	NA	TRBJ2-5	TGTGCCAGCAGCAATCCGGGGCGACCGGAGACCCAGTACTTC	CASSNPGRPETQYF
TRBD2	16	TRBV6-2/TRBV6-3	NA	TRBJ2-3	TGTGCCAGCAGGGGGGGACTAGCGGGAAGTCCAGATACGCAGTATTTT	CASRGGLAGSPDTQYF
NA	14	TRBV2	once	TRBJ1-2	TGTGCCAGCAGGATAATCAGTGGTTACTATGGCTACACCTTC	CASRIISGYYGYTF
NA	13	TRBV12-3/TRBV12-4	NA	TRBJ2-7	TGTGCCAGCAGCCGCTGGCCCCCCTACGAGCAGTACTTC	CASSRWPPYEQYF
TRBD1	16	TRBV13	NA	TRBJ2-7	TGTGCCAGCAGACGGAAGTCCAGACAGGGGGGCCACGAGCAGTACTTC	CASRRKSRQGGHEQYF
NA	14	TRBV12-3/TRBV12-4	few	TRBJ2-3	TGTGCCAGCAGGGCCGGCGGCGGTTCAGATACGCAGTATTTT	CASRAGGGSDTQYF
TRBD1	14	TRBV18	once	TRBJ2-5	TGTGCCAGCTCACTACAGGGGGAAGGAGAGACCCAGTACTTC	CASSLQGEGETQYF